This record concerns one T cell receptor beta chain sequence. What it binds is not known. A junction boundary mismatches the germline segment, possibly from a read error. Germline-derived CDR1 and CDR2 are SSHAT and FNYEAQ (reference sequence). The CDR3 extends over 15 amino acids. These data belong to a study of CD4+ T cells in melanoma. Study outcomes and limitations: A reported correlation linked neoantigen-specific CD4+ T cells to CD8+, macrophage and B cell function.

Assay used: immunoSEQ multiplex PCR; TCRdb lists only in-frame clones, some missing. The data show some 4,800 clones, 64% seen once. The source material was cells from a culture (not recorded whether cultured in vitro). The V gene is TRBV7-7, the J gene TRBJ1-2, with 7 bases aligning to TRBD1. The receptor was isolated from a human donor with melanoma. CDR3 region: CASSSTGTRFYGYTF. The CDR3 nucleotides read TGTGCTAGCAGCTCGACAGGGACCCGCTTCTATGGCTACACCTTC.